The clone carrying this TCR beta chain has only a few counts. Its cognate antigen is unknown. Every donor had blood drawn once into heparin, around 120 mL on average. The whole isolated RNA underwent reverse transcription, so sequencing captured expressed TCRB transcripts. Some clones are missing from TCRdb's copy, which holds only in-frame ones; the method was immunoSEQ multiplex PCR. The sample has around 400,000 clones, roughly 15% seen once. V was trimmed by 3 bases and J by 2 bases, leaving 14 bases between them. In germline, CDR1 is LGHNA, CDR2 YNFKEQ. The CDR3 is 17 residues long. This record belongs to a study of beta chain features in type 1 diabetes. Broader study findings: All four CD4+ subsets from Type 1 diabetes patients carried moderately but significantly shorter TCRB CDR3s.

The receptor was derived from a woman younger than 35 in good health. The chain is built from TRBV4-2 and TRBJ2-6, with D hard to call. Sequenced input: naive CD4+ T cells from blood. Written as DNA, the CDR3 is TGTGCCAGCAGCCAGGAGTATCGGCAACCTGGGGCCAACGTCCTGACTTTC. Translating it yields CASSQEYRQPGANVLTF.